The 29 T cell receptor beta chains below come from one sample, sequenced in a study of blood T cell repertoires in COVID-19. Using immunoSEQ multiplex PCR, the repertoire was profiled, and TCRdb retains in-frame clones only, with some absent. The sample has around 88,000 clones, approximately 81% seen once; the top ten hold 4.4%. The sequencing input was peripheral blood. These receptors all come from a man aged 60 to 69 with acute or convalescent COVID-19.

This chain connects TRBV5-4 to TRBJ2-1; possibly TRBD2 for D (5 bases). Trimming shortened V by 0 bases and J by 0 bases, and 7 bases separated the two germline ends. This CDR3 region has 15 residues. CDR1 SGHNT and CDR2 YYREEE come from the germline V gene (reference sequence). CDR3 DNA sequence: TGTGCCAGCAGCTTGGGTGGGAGCTCCTACAATGAGCAGTTCTTC. Its protein is CASSLGGSSYNEQFF.

The table lists this clone with a few counts. The gene calls are TRBV5-4 and TRBJ2-1; a possible D gene is TRBD2 (6 bases). Trimming took off 2 bases at V and 1 base at J, with 10 bases between the two ends. This CDR3 has 15 amino acids. Germline CDR1 reads SGHNT; CDR2 reads YYREEE (reference sequence). CDR3 protein: CASSFGGKSYNEQFF. The CDR3 DNA sequence: TGTGCCAGCAGCTTCGGCGGGAAGTCCTACAATGAGCAGTTCTTC.

The V gene is TRBV27, the J gene TRBJ1-4; possible D gene TRBD1, 5 bases. CDR1 is MNHEY, CDR2 SMNVEV, per germline (reference sequence). This CDR3 has 15 residues. V was shortened by 6 bases and J by 0 bases, with 11 bases between the two germline ends. This CDR3 is CASRPGGATNEKLFF. The CDR3 DNA reads as TGTGCCAGCAGACCCGGGGGGGCAACTAATGAAAAACTGTTTTTT. Together with reference TRBV27 and TRBJ1-4, the CDR3 gives the full variable domain: EAQVTQNPRYLITVTGKKLTVTCSQNMNHEYMSWYRQDPGLGLRQIYYSMNVEVTDKGDVPEGYKVSRKEKRNFPLILESPSPNQTSLYFCASRPGGATNEKLFFGSGTQLSVL.

In nucleotides, the CDR3 is TGTGCCAGCAGCAACTCAGGGTGGGCCCAGTACTTC. It is translated as CASSNSGWAQYF. The V gene is TRBV11-2, the J gene TRBJ2-5, with D maybe TRBD1 (5 bases). Germline CDR1 is SGHAT and CDR2 is FQNNGV. Trimming pared 5 bases from V and 9 bases from J, leaving 13 bases between. CDR3 size: 12 residues.

The chain uses TRBV25-1 and TRBJ1-1; 10 bases are a match to TRBD1. V lost 4 bases, J lost 3 bases, and 8 bases stayed unmatched. CDR1 and CDR2 from the germline V gene are MGHDK and SYGVNS. CDR3 length: 16 amino acids. The DNA for the CDR3 is TGTGCCAGCAGTGTTTGGGACAGGGGCCGGTACACTGAAGCTTTCTTT. Translated: CASSVWDRGRYTEAFF.

The chain combines TRBV9 with TRBJ2-1, with D maybe TRBD2 (6 bases). The V gene's germline CDR1 is SGDLS and CDR2 YYNGEE. The CDR3 is made up of 15 amino acids. V was clipped by 4 bases and J by 7 bases, with 18 bases between them. CDR3 DNA sequence: TGTGCCAGCAGCAGTGGTAGGGGAGGTAGGAATGAGCAGTTCTTC. Translation: CASSSGRGGRNEQFF.

V usage is TRBV11-3 and J usage is TRBJ1-2; D is unclear. Germline-derived CDR1 and CDR2 are SGHNT and YENEEA. V shed 0 bases and J shed 7 bases, with 6 bases lying between them. The length of the CDR3 is 12 residues. The CDR3 spells CASSLDISGYTF. Here the CDR3 DNA reads TGTGCCAGCAGCTTAGACATTTCTGGCTACACCTTC.

This chain links TRBV15 with TRBJ2-5, with D possibly being TRBD1 (5 bases). V lost 0 bases and J lost 2, with 10 bases in between. The CDR3 extends over 15 amino acids. The germline CDR1 and CDR2 sequences are LNHNV and YYDKDF (reference sequence). This chain's CDR3 is CATSRDPQAQETQYF. As DNA, the CDR3 is TGTGCCACCAGCAGAGACCCACAGGCTCAAGAGACCCAGTACTTC.

The chain links TRBV30 to TRBJ2-7; maybe TRBD2 (5 bases). This CDR3 has 13 residues. V dropped 8 bases and J dropped 2 bases, with 16 bases sitting between them. CDR1 and CDR2 from the germline V gene are GTSNPN and SVGIG (reference sequence). CDR3 amino acids: CALGSERPYEQYF. The CDR3 DNA sequence: TGTGCCCTGGGTAGTGAGCGGCCCTACGAGCAGTACTTC.

The rearrangement links TRBV6-2 or TRBV6-3 to TRBJ1-5; no clear D gene. Germline V gene lookup returns CDR1 MNHEY and CDR2 SVGEGT. The CDR3 extends over 13 amino acids. V was trimmed by 5 bases and J by 3 bases, leaving 8 bases between them. CDR3 nucleotide sequence: TGTGCCAGCAGTGACAACCTCAATCAGCCCCAGCATTTT. It is translated as CASSDNLNQPQHF.

The chain recombines TRBV12-3 or TRBV12-4 with TRBJ1-5; no definite D call. The CDR3 totals 13 residues. Trimming left V 5 bases short and J 1 base short, with 6 bases between. The CDR3 DNA is TGTGCCAGCAGTGCCAGAAGCAATCAGCCCCAGCATTTT. Its translation is CASSARSNQPQHF.

The chain carries TRBV10-3 and TRBJ1-1, with a possible D match to TRBD1 (5 bases). The V gene lost 9 bases and the J gene lost 7 bases, with 15 bases spanning the gap. CDR3 length: 12 residues. Germline values: CDR1 ENHRY, CDR2 SYGVKD. CDR3 sequence (DNA): TGTGCCATTGGGGGGGGATATAATGAAGCTTTCTTT. Translated, it gives CAIGGGYNEAFF.

This clone was picked up one time. This sequence joins TRBV4-1 and TRBJ1-1; D gene uncertain. Trimming pared 3 bases from V and 1 base from J, leaving 15 bases between. CDR3 size: 16 residues. Germline CDR1 reads MGHRA; CDR2 reads YSYEKL. CDR3 sequence (DNA): TGCGCCAGCAGCCAGAGGTCCGAGAATTGGAACACTGAAGCTTTCTTT. This gives the protein CASSQRSENWNTEAFF.

In nucleotides, the CDR3 is TGTGCCAGCAGCCAAAATTCACCCCTCCACTTT. It specifies CASSQNSPLHF. This chain uses TRBV7-2 with TRBJ1-6; no clear D. The length of the CDR3 is 11 residues. Germline lookup yields CDR1 SGHTA and CDR2 FQGNSA. V lost 5 bases and J 7 bases, leaving 3 bases between the germline ends.

This rearrangement joins TRBV28 to TRBJ2-7; D not certain. Germline values: CDR1 MDHEN, CDR2 SYDVKM. Between the trimmed V and J ends, which lost 2 bases and 3 bases, there was a span of 8 bases. This CDR3 has 13 amino acids. The CDR3, as DNA: TGTGCCAGCAGTTTAGACATCAGCTACGAGCAGTACTTC. Translated: CASSLDISYEQYF.

V usage is TRBV28 and J usage is TRBJ2-7; D possibly corresponds to TRBD1 (6 bases). This CDR3 region has 14 residues. From germline, CDR1 is MDHEN and CDR2 SYDVKM. The V end was cut by 2 bases, the J end by 2 bases, with 10 bases between. CDR3 protein: CASSLGDTTYEQYF. The CDR3 region has the DNA TGTGCCAGCAGTTTAGGGGACACTACCTACGAGCAGTACTTC.

The sample holds one count of this clone. The rearrangement uses TRBV7-2 and TRBJ2-3; tentative D call: TRBD2 (6 bases). The CDR3 contains 14 residues. The germline V and J ends were trimmed by 5 bases and 7 bases, with 16 bases remaining between them. Germline assignment: CDR1 SGHTA and CDR2 FQGNSA. In nucleotides, the CDR3 is TGTGCCAGCAGCCATGGGACTGCCGGATATACGCAGTATTTT. It encodes CASSHGTAGYTQYF.

This clone was recorded a few times. V usage is TRBV13 and J usage is TRBJ2-7; 10 bases are shared with TRBD1. Germline CDR1 reads PRHDT; CDR2 reads FYEKMQ (reference sequence). The CDR3 spans 15 residues. Trimming removed 6 bases from V and 7 bases from J; junction bases left unmatched: 12. CDR3 nucleotide sequence: TGTGCCAGCAGTAAAGCCGGGACAGGGGCTCGGGAGCAGTACTTC. It translates to CASSKAGTGAREQYF.

V gene TRBV6-1 combines with J gene TRBJ1-5, with D possibly TRBD1 on 6 matching bases. Germline lookup yields CDR1 MNHNS and CDR2 SASEGT. The ends were cut back, 2 bases at V and 9 bases at J, with 14 bases in the middle. There are 14 residues in the CDR3. This CDR3 reads CASSERGGTLPQHF. Written as DNA, the CDR3 is TGTGCCAGCAGTGAAAGGGGGGGGACCCTGCCCCAGCATTTT.

The V call is TRBV5-6, the J call TRBJ2-3, with a tentative D call TRBD2 (5 bases). CDR1 is SGHDT and CDR2 is YYEEEE in the germline V gene. The CDR3 contains 14 residues. With 7 bases removed from V and 2 bases from J, the gap between germline ends came to 14 bases. The CDR3: CASLGVQTTDTQYF. The DNA of the CDR3 is TGTGCCAGCCTCGGGGTGCAGACCACAGATACGCAGTATTTT.

This sequence joins TRBV2 and TRBJ1-6, with 7 bases identical to TRBD1. The CDR3 is 15 residues long. J was trimmed by 4 bases and V by 8 bases; bases with no gene match: 8. Per the germline V gene, CDR1 is SNHLY and CDR2 is FYNNEI. The chain's CDR3 is CASHDGQAYNSPLHF. CDR3 DNA: TGTGCCAGCCACGACGGACAGGCTTATAATTCACCCCTCCACTTT.

This clone was seen more than once but under ten times. The chain is built from TRBV4-1 and TRBJ1-2; 9 nucleotides align to TRBD1. V lost 3 bases, J lost 4 bases, and 12 bases stayed unmatched. CDR3 length: 17 residues. Germline loops: CDR1 MGHRA, CDR2 YSYEKL. CDR3 DNA sequence: TGCGCCAGCAGCCAGATCTTCTCGGGGACAGGGCTCTATGGCTACACCTTC. Residues: CASSQIFSGTGLYGYTF.

The rearrangement uses TRBV6-1 and TRBJ2-7; D remains unclear. Trimming removed 1 base from V and 2 bases from J, with 12 bases in between. Germline values: CDR1 MNHNS, CDR2 SASEGT. This CDR3 has 15 residues. CDR3 sequence: CASSEGPLQTYEQYF. The CDR3 nucleotides are TGTGCCAGCAGTGAAGGGCCCTTACAGACCTACGAGCAGTACTTC.

The rearrangement joins TRBV24-1 to TRBJ2-1; 11 bases map to TRBD2. CDR3 length: 16 residues. Losses at the gene ends were 2 bases for V and 7 bases for J; bases not matched to a gene: 6. The germline gives CDR1 KGHDR, CDR2 SFDVKD. This CDR3 is CATSDWLAGGRNEQFF. In nucleotides, the CDR3 is TGTGCCACCAGTGATTGGCTAGCGGGAGGTAGGAATGAGCAGTTCTTC.

CDR3 amino acids: CASSVGGLAGASSYEQYF. CDR3 DNA sequence: TGTGCCAGCAGTGTGGGCGGGCTAGCGGGGGCCAGCTCCTACGAGCAGTACTTC. The chain links TRBV6-1 to TRBJ2-7, with 10 nucleotides matching TRBD2. CDR1 is MNHNS and CDR2 is SASEGT in the germline V gene. Germline trimming cut 4 bases from V and 0 bases from J; bases unmatched to any gene: 12. The CDR3 extends over 18 amino acids.

This clone was counted only a few times. The chain couples TRBV7-2 to TRBJ1-2; D call uncertain. This CDR3 is 16 amino acids long. Per the germline V gene, CDR1 is SGHTA and CDR2 is FQGNSA. Trimming stripped 0 bases from V and 1 base from J, with 12 bases between. DNA of the CDR3: TGTGCCAGCAGCTTAGCGCTCGGAGGTGTTAACTATGGCTACACCTTC. Its translation: CASSLALGGVNYGYTF. Drawing the rest from reference TRBV7-2 and TRBJ1-2, the complete variable domain is GAGVSQSPSNKVTEKGKDVELRCDPISGHTALYWYRQSLGQGLEFLIYFQGNSAPDKSGLPSDRFSAERTGGSVSTLTIQRTQQEDSAVYLCASSLALGGVNYGYTFGSGTRLTVV.

In this sample, this clone turned up a few times. The genes are TRBV2 and TRBJ2-2; TRBD2 aligns across 11 bases. The CDR3 length is 16 residues. CDR1 and CDR2 (germline): SNHLY, FYNNEI. The junction had 0 bases not matched to a gene; V was cut back by 1 base and J by 2 bases. The CDR3: CASSEGLAGNTGELFF. Here the CDR3 DNA reads TGTGCCAGCAGTGAAGGACTAGCGGGAAACACCGGGGAGCTGTTTTTT.

The V gene is TRBV6-5, the J gene TRBJ2-3; D call uncertain. The CDR3 contains 11 residues. Looked up from germline, CDR1 is MNHEY and CDR2 is SVGAGI. Trimming took off 6 bases at V and 5 bases at J, with 6 bases between the two ends. CDR3 protein: CASRTRDTQYF. Written as DNA, the CDR3 is TGTGCCAGCAGGACAAGAGATACGCAGTATTTT.

The CDR3 region has the DNA TGCAGCGTTGAGGGGACAGGGGGCTTGGAGACCCAGTACTTC. As protein: CSVEGTGGLETQYF. This chain links TRBV29-1 with TRBJ2-5; TRBD1 aligns across 12 bases. Germline V gene sequence: CDR1 SQVTM, CDR2 ANQGSEA. The V segment lost 3 bases and the J segment 5 bases; nucleotides outside the gene matches: 4. The CDR3 is 14 amino acids.